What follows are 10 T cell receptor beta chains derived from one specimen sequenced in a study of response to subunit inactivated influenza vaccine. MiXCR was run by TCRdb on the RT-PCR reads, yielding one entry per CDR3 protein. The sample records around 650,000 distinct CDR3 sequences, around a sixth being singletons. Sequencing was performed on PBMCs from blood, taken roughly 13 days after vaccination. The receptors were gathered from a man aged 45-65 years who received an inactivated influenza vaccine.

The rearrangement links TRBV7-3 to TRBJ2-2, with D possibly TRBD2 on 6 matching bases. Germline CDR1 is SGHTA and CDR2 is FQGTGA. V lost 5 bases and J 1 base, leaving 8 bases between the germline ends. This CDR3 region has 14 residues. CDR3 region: CASSHSGNTGELFF. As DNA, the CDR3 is TGTGCCAGCAGCCATAGCGGGAACACCGGGGAGCTGTTTTTT.

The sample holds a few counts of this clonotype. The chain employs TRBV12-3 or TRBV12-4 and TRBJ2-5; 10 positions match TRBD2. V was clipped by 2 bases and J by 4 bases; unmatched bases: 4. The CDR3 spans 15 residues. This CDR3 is CASSLTSGKRETQYF. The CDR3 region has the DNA TGTGCCAGCAGTTTAACTAGCGGGAAACGAGAGACCCAGTACTTC.

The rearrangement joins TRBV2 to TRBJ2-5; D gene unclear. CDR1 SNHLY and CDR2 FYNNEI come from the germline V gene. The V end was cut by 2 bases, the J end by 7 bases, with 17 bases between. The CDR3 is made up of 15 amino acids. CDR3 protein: CASSESLANWGTQYF. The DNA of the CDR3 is TGTGCCAGCAGTGAAAGTCTCGCAAATTGGGGGACCCAGTACTTC. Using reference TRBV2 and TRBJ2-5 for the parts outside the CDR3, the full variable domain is EPEVTQTPSHQVTQMGQEVILRCVPISNHLYFYWYRQILGQKVEFLVSFYNNEISEKSEIFDDQFSVERPDGSNFTLKIRSTKLEDSAMYFCASSESLANWGTQYFGPGTRLLVL.

Here the CDR3 DNA reads TGCGCCAGCAGCCAAGGCCCAAATGCAGATACGCAGTATTTT. Residues: CASSQGPNADTQYF. This chain uses TRBV4-3 with TRBJ2-3; D ambiguous. Germline V lookup: CDR1 LGHNA, CDR2 YSLEER. This CDR3 has 14 amino acids. Trimming took 1 base from V and 4 from J, leaving 9 bases between them.

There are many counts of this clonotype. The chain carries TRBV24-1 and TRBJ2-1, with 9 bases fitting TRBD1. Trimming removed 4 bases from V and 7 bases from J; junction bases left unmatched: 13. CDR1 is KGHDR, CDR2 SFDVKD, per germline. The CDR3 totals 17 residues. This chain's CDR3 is CATSDVGSGQGLNEQFF. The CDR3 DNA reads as TGTGCCACCAGTGACGTAGGGTCGGGACAGGGCCTTAATGAGCAGTTCTTC.

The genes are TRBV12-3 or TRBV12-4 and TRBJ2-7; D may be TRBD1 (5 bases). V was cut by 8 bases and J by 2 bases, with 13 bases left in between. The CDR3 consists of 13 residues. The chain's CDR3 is CASGYRIAYEQYF. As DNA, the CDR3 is TGTGCCAGCGGATACAGGATTGCCTACGAGCAGTACTTC.

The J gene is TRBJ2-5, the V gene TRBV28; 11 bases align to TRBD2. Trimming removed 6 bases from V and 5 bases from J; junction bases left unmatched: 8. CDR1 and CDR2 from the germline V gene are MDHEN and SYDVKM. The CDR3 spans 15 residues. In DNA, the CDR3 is TGTGCCAGCAGGACTAGCGGGACTAGTCAGGAGACCCAGTACTTC. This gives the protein CASRTSGTSQETQYF.

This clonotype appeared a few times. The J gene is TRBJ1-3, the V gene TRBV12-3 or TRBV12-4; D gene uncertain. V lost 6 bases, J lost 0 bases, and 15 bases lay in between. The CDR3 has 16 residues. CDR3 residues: CASSPIPRSSGNTIYF. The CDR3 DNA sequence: TGTGCCAGCAGCCCAATTCCCCGGAGCTCTGGAAACACCATATATTTT.

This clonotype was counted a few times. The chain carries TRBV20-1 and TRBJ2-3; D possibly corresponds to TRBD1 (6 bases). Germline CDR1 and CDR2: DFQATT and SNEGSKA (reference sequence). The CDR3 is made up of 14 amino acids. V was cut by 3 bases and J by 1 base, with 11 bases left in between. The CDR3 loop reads CSASLPGGTDTQYF. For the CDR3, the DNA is TGCAGTGCTAGCTTGCCAGGGGGCACAGATACGCAGTATTTT.

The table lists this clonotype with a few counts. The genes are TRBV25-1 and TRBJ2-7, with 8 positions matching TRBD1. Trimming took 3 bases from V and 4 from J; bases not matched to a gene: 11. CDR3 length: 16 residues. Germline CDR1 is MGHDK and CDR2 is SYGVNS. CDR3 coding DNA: TGTGCCAGCAGTGACAGAACCGGGACAGGTTCTTACGAGCAGTACTTC. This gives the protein CASSDRTGTGSYEQYF.